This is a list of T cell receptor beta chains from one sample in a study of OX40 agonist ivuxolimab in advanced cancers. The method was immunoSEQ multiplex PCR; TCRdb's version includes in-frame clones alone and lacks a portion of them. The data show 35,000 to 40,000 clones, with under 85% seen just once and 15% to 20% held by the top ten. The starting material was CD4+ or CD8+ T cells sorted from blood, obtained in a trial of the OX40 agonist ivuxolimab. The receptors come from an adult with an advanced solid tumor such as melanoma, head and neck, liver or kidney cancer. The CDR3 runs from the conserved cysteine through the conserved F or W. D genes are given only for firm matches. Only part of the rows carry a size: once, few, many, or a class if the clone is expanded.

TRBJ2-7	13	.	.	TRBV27	CASSFGEAYEQYF	TGTGCCAGCAGTTTCGGGGAGGCCTACGAGCAGTACTTC
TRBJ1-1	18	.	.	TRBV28	CASSTTLGRWALNVEAFF	TGTGCCAGCAGTACTACCCTCGGCAGGTGGGCCCTAAATGTTGAAGCTTTCTTT
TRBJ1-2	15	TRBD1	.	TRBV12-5	CASGLVLDRVYGYTF	TGTGCTAGTGGTTTGGTACTGGACAGGGTCTATGGCTACACCTTC
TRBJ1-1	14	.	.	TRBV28	CASSLWGKNTEAFF	TGTGCCAGCAGTTTATGGGGTAAGAACACTGAAGCTTTCTTT
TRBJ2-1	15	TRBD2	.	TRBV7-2	CASSLEQRGPLEQFF	TGTGCCAGCAGCTTAGAACAGCGGGGGCCACTAGAGCAGTTCTTC
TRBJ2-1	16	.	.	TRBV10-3	CAITRYPQSSYNEQFF	TGTGCCATCACCCGATATCCGCAAAGTTCCTACAATGAGCAGTTCTTC
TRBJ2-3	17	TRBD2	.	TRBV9	CASSGDWASGYPDTQYF	TGTGCCAGCAGCGGAGACTGGGCTAGCGGTTACCCAGATACGCAGTATTTT
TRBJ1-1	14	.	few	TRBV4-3	CASSVHDGNTEAFF	TGCGCCAGCAGTGTACATGACGGGAACACTGAAGCTTTCTTT
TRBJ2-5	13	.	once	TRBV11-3	CASSSQGLETQYF	TGTGCCAGCAGCTCCCAGGGTTTGGAGACCCAGTACTTC
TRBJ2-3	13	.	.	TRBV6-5	CASSPGERDTQYF	TGTGCCAGCAGTCCAGGGGAACGGGATACGCAGTATTTT
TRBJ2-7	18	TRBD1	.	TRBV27	CASSPRTGGKAPRGEQYF	TGTGCCAGCAGCCCCCGGACAGGGGGGAAGGCACCCCGCGGCGAGCAGTACTTC
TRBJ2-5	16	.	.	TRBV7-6	CASSHTRIQSQETQYF	TGTGCCAGCAGCCATACTAGGATCCAGAGCCAAGAGACCCAGTACTTC
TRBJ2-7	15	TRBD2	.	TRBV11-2	CASSLARTSGYEQYF	TGTGCCAGCAGCTTAGCCCGGACTAGCGGCTACGAGCAGTACTTC
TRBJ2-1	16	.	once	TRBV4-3	CASSQDFRTDGNEQFF	TGCGCCAGCAGCCAAGATTTCCGGACGGATGGGAATGAGCAGTTCTTC
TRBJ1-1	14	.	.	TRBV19	CASSIPGVNTEAFF	TGTGCCAGTAGTATCCCCGGGGTGAACACTGAAGCTTTCTTT
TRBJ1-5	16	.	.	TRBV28	CASSLWSGRGNQPQHF	TGTGCCAGCAGTTTATGGTCCGGGAGGGGCAATCAGCCCCAGCATTTT
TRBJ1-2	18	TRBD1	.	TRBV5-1	CASSLAGRVHRGLYGYTF	TGCGCCAGCAGCTTGGCCGGCAGGGTTCACAGGGGGCTCTATGGCTACACCTTC
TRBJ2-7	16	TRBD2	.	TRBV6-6	CASSLPGLAPSYEQYF	TGTGCCAGCAGTTTGCCGGGACTAGCGCCCTCCTACGAGCAGTACTTC
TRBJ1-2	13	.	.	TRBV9	CASSVGGNYGYTF	TGCGCCAGCAGCGTAGGGGGAAACTATGGCTACACCTTC
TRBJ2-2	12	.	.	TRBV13	CASSSNTGELFF	TGTGCCAGCAGCTCGAACACCGGGGAGCTGTTTTTT
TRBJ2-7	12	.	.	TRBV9	CASSGTQGEQYF	TGTGCCAGCAGCGGGACTCAGGGCGAGCAGTACTTC
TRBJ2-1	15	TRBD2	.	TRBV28	CASSLGLAGDYEQFF	TGTGCCAGCAGTTTAGGCCTAGCGGGAGACTATGAGCAGTTCTTC
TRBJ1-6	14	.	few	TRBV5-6	CASSLGLTNSPLHF	TGTGCCAGCAGCTTAGGACTGACTAATTCACCCCTCCACTTT
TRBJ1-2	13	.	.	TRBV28	CASSQVQVGGYTF	TGTGCCAGCAGTCAAGTGCAGGTTGGTGGCTACACCTTC
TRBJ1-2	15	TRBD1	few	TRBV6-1	CASRVGQGPNYGYTF	TGTGCCAGCAGGGTTGGACAGGGCCCTAACTATGGCTACACCTTC
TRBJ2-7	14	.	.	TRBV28	CASSPGQGPYEQYF	TGTGCCAGCAGTCCCGGACAAGGCCCCTACGAGCAGTACTTC
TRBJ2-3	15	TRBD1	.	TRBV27	CASSLGTGHTDTQYF	TGTGCCAGCAGTTTGGGGACAGGTCACACAGATACGCAGTATTTT
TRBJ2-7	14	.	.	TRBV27	CASSLRGTAYEQYF	TGTGCCAGCAGTTTGAGGGGTACGGCCTACGAGCAGTACTTC
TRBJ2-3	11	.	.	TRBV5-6	CASGTWDTQYF	TGTGCCAGCGGAACTTGGGATACGCAGTATTTT
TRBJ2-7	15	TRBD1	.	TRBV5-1	CASSYYRDRTYEQYF	TGCGCCAGCAGCTACTACCGGGACAGGACCTACGAGCAGTACTTC
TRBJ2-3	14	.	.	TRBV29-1	CSVEDQGMTDTQYF	TGCAGCGTTGAAGATCAAGGGATGACAGATACGCAGTATTTT
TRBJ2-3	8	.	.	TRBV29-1	CSEDTQYF	TGCAGCGAGGATACGCAGTATTTT
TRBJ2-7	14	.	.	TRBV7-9	CASSSTNSAYEQYF	TGTGCCAGCAGCTCGACTAACTCTGCCTACGAGCAGTACTTC
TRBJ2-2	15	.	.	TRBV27	CASSLGRVVAGELFF	TGTGCCAGCAGTTTGGGAAGGGTGGTAGCCGGGGAGCTGTTTTTT
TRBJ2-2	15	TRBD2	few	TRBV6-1	CASRELAGGLGELFF	TGTGCCAGCAGGGAACTAGCGGGGGGGCTCGGGGAGCTGTTTTTT
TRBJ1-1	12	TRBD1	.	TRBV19	CASGTGIAEAFF	TGTGCCAGTGGGACAGGGATAGCTGAAGCTTTCTTT
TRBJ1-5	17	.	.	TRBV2	CASSEVVGGRSNQPQHF	TGTGCCAGCAGTGAAGTTGTGGGGGGCCGGAGCAATCAGCCCCAGCATTTT
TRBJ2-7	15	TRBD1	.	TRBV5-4	CASSPGDRASYEQYF	TGTGCCAGCAGCCCTGGGGACAGGGCCTCCTACGAGCAGTACTTC
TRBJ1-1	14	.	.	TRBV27	CASSFLFGSTEAFF	TGTGCCAGCAGTTTTTTATTTGGGAGCACTGAAGCTTTCTTT
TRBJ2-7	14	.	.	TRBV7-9	CASSLFASSYEQYF	TGTGCCAGCAGCTTATTCGCTAGCTCCTACGAGCAGTACTTC
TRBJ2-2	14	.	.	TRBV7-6	CASSPLTNTGELFF	TGTGCCAGCAGCCCTCTCACGAACACCGGGGAGCTGTTTTTT